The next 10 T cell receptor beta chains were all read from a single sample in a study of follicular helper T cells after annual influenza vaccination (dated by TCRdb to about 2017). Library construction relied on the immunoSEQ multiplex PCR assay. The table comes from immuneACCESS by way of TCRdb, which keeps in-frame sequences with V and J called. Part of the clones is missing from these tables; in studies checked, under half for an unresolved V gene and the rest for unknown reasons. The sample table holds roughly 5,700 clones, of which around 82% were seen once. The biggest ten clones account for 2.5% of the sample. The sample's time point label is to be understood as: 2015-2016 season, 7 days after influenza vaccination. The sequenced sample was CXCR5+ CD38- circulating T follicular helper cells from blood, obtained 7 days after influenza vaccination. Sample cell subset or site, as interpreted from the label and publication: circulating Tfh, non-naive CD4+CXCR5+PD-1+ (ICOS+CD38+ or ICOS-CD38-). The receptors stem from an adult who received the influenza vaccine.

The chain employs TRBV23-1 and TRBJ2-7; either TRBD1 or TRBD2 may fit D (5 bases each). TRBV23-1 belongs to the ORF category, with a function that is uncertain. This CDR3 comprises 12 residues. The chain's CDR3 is CARDARAYEQYF. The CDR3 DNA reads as TGCGCGAGGGACGCGCGAGCCTACGAGCAGTACTTC.

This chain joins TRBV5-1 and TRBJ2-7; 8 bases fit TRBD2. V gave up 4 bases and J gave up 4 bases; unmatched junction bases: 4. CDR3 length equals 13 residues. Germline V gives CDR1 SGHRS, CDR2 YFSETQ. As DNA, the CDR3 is TGCGCCAGCAGCGAGCGGGAGAGATACGAGCAGTACTTC. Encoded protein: CASSERERYEQYF. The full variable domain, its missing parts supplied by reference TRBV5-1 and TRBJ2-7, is KAGVTQTPRYLIKTRGQQVTLSCSPISGHRSVSWYQQTPGQGLQFLFEYFSETQRNKGNFPGRFSGRQFSNSRSEMNVSTLELGDSALYLCASSERERYEQYFGPGTRLTVT.

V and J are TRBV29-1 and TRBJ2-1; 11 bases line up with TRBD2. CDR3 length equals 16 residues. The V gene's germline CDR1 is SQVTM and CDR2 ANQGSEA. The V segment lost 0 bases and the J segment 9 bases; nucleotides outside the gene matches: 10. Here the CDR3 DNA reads TGCAGCGTTGAAGATCAGTCGATTAGCGGGGGGGTTGAGCAGTTCTTC. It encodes CSVEDQSISGGVEQFF.

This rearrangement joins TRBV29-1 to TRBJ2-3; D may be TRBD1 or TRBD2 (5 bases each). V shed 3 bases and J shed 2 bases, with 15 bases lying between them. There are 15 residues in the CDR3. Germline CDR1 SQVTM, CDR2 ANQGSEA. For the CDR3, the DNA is TGCAGCGTTGACACGGGACGGGCTTACACAGATACGCAGTATTTT. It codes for CSVDTGRAYTDTQYF.

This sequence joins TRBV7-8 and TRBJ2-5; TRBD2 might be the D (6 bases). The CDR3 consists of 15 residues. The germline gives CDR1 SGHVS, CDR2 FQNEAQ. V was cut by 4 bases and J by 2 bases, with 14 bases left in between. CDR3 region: CASSSTREGQETQYF. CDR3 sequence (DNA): TGTGCCAGCAGCTCGACTAGGGAAGGTCAAGAGACCCAGTACTTC.

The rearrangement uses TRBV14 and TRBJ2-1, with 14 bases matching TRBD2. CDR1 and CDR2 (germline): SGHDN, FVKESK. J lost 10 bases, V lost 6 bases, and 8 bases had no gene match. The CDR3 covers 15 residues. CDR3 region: CASSRQGLAGAEQFF. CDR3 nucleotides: TGTGCCAGCAGTCGACAGGGACTAGCGGGGGCCGAGCAGTTCTTC.

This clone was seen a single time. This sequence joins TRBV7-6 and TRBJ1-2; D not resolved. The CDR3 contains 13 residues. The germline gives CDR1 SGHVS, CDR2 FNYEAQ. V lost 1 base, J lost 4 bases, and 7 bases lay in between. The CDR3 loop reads CASSLGQSYGYTF. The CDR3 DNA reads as TGTGCCAGCAGCTTAGGCCAGAGCTATGGCTACACCTTC.

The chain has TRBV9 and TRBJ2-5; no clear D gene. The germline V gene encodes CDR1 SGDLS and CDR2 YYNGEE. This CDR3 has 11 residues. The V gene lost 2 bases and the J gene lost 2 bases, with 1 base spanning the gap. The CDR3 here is CASSVQETQYF. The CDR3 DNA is TGTGCCAGCAGCGTTCAAGAGACCCAGTACTTC.

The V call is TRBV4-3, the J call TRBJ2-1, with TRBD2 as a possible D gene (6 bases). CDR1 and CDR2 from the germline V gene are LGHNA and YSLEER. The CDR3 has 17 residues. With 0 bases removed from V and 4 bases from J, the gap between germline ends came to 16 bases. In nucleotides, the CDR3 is TGCGCCAGCAGCCAAGAGATCCGAACTAGCAATTACAATGAGCAGTTCTTC. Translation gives CASSQEIRTSNYNEQFF.

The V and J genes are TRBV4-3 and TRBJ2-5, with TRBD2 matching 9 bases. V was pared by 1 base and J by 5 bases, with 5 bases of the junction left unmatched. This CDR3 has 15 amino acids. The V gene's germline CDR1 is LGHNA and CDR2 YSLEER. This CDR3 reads CASSQGRGGQETQYF. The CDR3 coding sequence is TGCGCCAGCAGCCAAGGGCGGGGGGGCCAGGAGACCCAGTACTTC.